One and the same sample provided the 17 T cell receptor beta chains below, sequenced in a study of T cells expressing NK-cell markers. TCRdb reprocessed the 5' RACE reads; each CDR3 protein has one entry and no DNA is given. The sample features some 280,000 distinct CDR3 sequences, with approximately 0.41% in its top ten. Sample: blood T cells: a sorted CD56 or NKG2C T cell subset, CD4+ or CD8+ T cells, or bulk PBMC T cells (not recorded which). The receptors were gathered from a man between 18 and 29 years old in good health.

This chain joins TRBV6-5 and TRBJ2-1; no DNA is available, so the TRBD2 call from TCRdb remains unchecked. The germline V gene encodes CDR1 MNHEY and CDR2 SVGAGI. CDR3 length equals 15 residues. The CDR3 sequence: CASSYIGGGSDEQFF.

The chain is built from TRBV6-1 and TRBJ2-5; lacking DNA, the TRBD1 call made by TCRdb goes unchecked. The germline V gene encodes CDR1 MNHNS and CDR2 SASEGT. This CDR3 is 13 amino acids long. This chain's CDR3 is CASSPDRLETQYF.

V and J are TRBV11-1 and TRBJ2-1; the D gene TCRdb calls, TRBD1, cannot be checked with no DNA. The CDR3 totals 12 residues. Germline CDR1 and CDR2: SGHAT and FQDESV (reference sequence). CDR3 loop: CASSGPGGEQFF. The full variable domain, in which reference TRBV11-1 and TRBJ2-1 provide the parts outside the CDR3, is EAEVAQSPRYKITEKSQAVAFWCDPISGHATLYWYRQILGQGPELLVQFQDESVVDDSQLPKDRFSAERLKGVDSTLKIQPAELGDSAMYLCASSGPGGEQFFGPGTRLTVL.

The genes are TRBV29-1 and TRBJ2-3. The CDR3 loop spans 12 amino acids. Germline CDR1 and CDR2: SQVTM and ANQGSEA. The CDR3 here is CSGEGGSDTQYF.

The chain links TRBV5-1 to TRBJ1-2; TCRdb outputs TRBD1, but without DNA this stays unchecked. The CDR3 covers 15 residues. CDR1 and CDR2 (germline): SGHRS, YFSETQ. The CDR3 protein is CASSLMTGPDYGYTF.

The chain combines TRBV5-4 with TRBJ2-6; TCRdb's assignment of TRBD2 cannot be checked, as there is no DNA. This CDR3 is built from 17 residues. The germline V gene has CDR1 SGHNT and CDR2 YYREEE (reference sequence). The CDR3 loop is CASSLPGLAAGANVLTF.

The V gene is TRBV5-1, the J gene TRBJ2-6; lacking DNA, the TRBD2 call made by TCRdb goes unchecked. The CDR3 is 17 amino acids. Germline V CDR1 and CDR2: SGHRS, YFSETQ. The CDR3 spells CASGRDFGSSGANVLTF.

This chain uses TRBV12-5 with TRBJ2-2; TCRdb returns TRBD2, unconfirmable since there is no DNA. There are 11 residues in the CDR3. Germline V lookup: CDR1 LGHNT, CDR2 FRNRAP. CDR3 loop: CAIGGAGELFF.

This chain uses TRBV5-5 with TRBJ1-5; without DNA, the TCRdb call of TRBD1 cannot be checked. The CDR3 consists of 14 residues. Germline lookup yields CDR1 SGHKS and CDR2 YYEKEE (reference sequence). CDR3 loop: CASTPDSSNQPQHF.

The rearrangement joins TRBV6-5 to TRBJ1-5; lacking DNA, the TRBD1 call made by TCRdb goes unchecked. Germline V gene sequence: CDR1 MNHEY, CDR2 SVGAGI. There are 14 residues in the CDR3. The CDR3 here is CASSYGGPNQPQHF.

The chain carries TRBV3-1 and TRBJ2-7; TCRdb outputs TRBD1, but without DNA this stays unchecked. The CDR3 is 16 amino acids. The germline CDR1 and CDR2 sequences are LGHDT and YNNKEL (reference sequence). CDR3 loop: CASSPLGTRPAREQYF.

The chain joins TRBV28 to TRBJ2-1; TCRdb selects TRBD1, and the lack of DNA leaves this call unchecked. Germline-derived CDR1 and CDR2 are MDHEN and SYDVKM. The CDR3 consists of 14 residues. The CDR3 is CASTGDRSYNEQFF.

The CDR3 sequence: CSVDDSNRNTQYF. The gene calls are TRBV29-1 and TRBJ2-3. The CDR3 runs to 13 residues. CDR1 and CDR2 from the germline V gene are SQVTM and ANQGSEA.

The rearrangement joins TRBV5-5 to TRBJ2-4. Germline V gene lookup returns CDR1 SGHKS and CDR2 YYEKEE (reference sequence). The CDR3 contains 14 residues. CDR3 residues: CASSTLITENIQYF.

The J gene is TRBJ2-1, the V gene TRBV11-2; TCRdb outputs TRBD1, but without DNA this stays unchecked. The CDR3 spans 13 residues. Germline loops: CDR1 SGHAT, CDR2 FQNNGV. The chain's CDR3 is CASSLVAGGMQFF.

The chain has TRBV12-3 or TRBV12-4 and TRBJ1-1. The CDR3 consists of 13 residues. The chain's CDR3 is CASSLVLGTEAFF.

CDR3: CSASPYTTPSYNEQFF. The V gene is TRBV20-1, the J gene TRBJ2-1. CDR3 length: 16 amino acids. Germline V gene sequence: CDR1 DFQATT, CDR2 SNEGSKA (reference sequence).